These T cell receptor beta chains were read from a single sample in a study of blood T cell repertoires in COVID-19. Sequenced by immunoSEQ multiplex PCR; TCRdb stores in-frame clones only, minus some. The data hold roughly 140,000 clones, with 70% to 85% observed a single time. Sequencing was done on a sample of peripheral blood. Source of these receptors: a woman aged 50 to 60 in a cohort sampled during active or convalescent COVID-19. The CDR3 runs from the conserved cysteine through the conserved F or W. Fields, in order: V gene, J gene, D gene, clone size, CDR3 DNA, CDR3 protein. A D gene is named only where the DNA matches it firmly. Expanded clones are given a class, and other clones once, few, many or no size at all.

>TRBV5-1|TRBJ2-1|TRBD2|.
TGCGCCAGCAGCTTGGACCCTAGCGGGGGGTATAATGAGCAGTTCTTC
CASSLDPSGGYNEQFF
>TRBV2|TRBJ1-2|.|.
TGTGCCAGCAGTTCCATGACAATGGTTAACTATGGCTACACCTTC
CASSSMTMVNYGYTF
>TRBV6-5|TRBJ1-2|TRBD1|.
TGTGCCAGCAGAGCGACAGGGGTCGAGGGCTACACCTTC
CASRATGVEGYTF
>TRBV6-5|TRBJ1-5|.|.
TGTGCCAGCAGACCACAGGGTAATCAGCCCCAGCATTTT
CASRPQGNQPQHF
>TRBV18|TRBJ2-3|TRBD1|.
TGTGCCAGCTCCCCCCCCGGGACAGGGGTGACGCCTACGCAGTATTTT
CASSPPGTGVTPTQYF
>TRBV30|TRBJ1-1|TRBD1|.
TGTGCCTGGAGTGTACTGGACAGGGGGCTTATGAATGAAGCTTTCTTT
CAWSVLDRGLMNEAFF
>TRBV30|TRBJ1-3|.|few
TGTGCCTGGAGTGTGGACAGAATCTCTGGAAACACCATATATTTT
CAWSVDRISGNTIYF
>TRBV11-2|TRBJ1-4|.|.
TGTGCCAGCAGCTCAGGCCGAGTGGATGAAAAACTGTTTTTT
CASSSGRVDEKLFF
>TRBV5-1|TRBJ1-6|.|.
TGCGCCAGCAGCTTGGACAGTAGTAATTCACCCCTCCACTTT
CASSLDSSNSPLHF
>TRBV6-5|TRBJ1-2|.|.
TGTGCCAGCAGTACCGATGGGGGGGCCAACTATGGCTACACCTTC
CASSTDGGANYGYTF
>TRBV5-1|TRBJ2-7|.|.
TGCGCCAGCAGCTTGGGACAGCTGCCTTACGAGCAGTACTTC
CASSLGQLPYEQYF
>TRBV5-1|TRBJ2-1|TRBD1|once
TGCGCCAGCAGCCAAACCGGGACAGGGGTTGCTGATGAGCAGTTCTTC
CASSQTGTGVADEQFF
>TRBV11-2|TRBJ2-1|TRBD2|.
TGTGCCAGCAGCTTATTGAAGGGACTAGCGGCTAACAATGAGCAGTTCTTC
CASSLLKGLAANNEQFF
>TRBV11-2|TRBJ1-5|.|.
TGTGCCGGCCATAGCCATAGCAATCAGCCCCAGCATTTT
CAGHSHSNQPQHF